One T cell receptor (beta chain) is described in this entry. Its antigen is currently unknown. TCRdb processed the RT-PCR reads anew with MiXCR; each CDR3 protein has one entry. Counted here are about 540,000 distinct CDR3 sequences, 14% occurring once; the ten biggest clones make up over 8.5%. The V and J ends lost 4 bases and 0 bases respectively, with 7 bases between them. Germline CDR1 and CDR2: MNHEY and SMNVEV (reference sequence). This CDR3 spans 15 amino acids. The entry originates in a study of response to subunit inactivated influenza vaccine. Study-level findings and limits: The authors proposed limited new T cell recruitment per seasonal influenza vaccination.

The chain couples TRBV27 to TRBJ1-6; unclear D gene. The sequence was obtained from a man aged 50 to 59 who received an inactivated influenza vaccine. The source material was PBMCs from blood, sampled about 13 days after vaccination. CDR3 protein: CASSSVLSYNSPLHF. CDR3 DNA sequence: TGTGCCAGCAGTTCCGTCCTCTCCTATAATTCACCCCTCCACTTT.